The 31 T cell receptor beta chains reported below all come from one sample, sequenced in a study of shared clonotypes between healthy human individuals. Using immunoSEQ multiplex PCR, the repertoire was profiled, and TCRdb retains in-frame clones only, with some absent. Of around 2,000,000 clones in the sample, about 92% are singletons; the top ten hold more than 1.5%. Naivety among CD8 cells was defined by CD45RO negativity and positive CCR7 selection, thereby excluding terminally differentiated effector memory CD45RA+ cells. The sequencing input was naive CD8+ T cells from PBMCs. Every receptor here comes from a young man in good health. Some clones in this sample may be carry-over from other donors' samples.

V and J are TRBV7-3 and TRBJ2-1; possible D gene TRBD2, 5 bases. Per germline, CDR1 SGHTA and CDR2 FQGTGA. Trimming took off 5 bases at V and 3 bases at J, with 14 bases between the two ends. The CDR3 is made up of 15 amino acids. The DNA of the CDR3 is TGTGCCAGCAGCCCATCCCCCGGGGTCTACAATGAGCAGTTCTTC. Protein sequence: CASSPSPGVYNEQFF.

The V call is TRBV7-9, the J call TRBJ2-1; 10 bases fit TRBD2. The CDR3 runs to 17 residues. Looked up from germline, CDR1 is SEHNR and CDR2 is FQNEAQ (reference sequence). The V gene end was trimmed by 5 bases and the J gene end by 8 bases; junction bases not matched to a gene: 15. This CDR3 is CASSPGSASSGSYEQFF. The CDR3 DNA reads as TGTGCCAGCAGCCCGGGGAGCGCGTCTAGCGGGAGTTATGAGCAGTTCTTC.

V gene TRBV27 combines with J gene TRBJ2-2; no reliable D call. Per the germline V gene, CDR1 is MNHEY and CDR2 is SMNVEV (reference sequence). The V end was cut by 7 bases, the J end by 2 bases, with 11 bases between. The CDR3 is 14 amino acids. CDR3 protein: CASTGLTNTGELFF. The CDR3 DNA follows: TGTGCCAGCACGGGCCTTACTAACACCGGGGAGCTGTTTTTT.

V and J are TRBV7-9 and TRBJ2-1; D is ambiguous. The germline V gene encodes CDR1 SEHNR and CDR2 FQNEAQ (reference sequence). This CDR3 region has 16 residues. V shed 0 bases and J shed 2 bases, with 11 bases lying between them. As DNA, the CDR3 is TGTGCCAGCAGCTTAGCAGGGCGGACGACCTACAATGAGCAGTTCTTC. Its translation is CASSLAGRTTYNEQFF. The variable domain in full, completed from reference TRBV7-9 and TRBJ2-1, reads DTGVSQNPRHKITKRGQNVTFRCDPISEHNRLYWYRQTLGQGPEFLTYFQNEAQLEKSRLLSDRFSAERPKGSFSTLEIQRTEQGDSAMYLCASSLAGRTTYNEQFFGPGTRLTVL.

This chain links TRBV29-1 with TRBJ2-2; 7 bases agree with TRBD1. Germline trimming cut 6 bases from V and 2 bases from J; bases unmatched to any gene: 6. The CDR3 has 14 amino acids. Germline assignment: CDR1 SQVTM and CDR2 ANQGSEA. The CDR3: CSVGQGDNTGELFF. As DNA, the CDR3 is TGCAGCGTGGGCCAGGGGGACAACACCGGGGAGCTGTTTTTT.

As concerns this clone: Other DNA sequences in the sample encode the same CDR3. The gene calls are TRBV19 and TRBJ2-1; D ambiguous. Trimming pared 1 base from V and 1 base from J, leaving 2 bases between. The CDR3 loop spans 13 amino acids. Per germline, CDR1 LNHDA and CDR2 SQIVND (reference sequence). The CDR3 loop reads CASSIGSYNEQFF. DNA of the CDR3: TGTGCCAGTAGTATAGGGTCCTACAATGAGCAGTTCTTC.

Details on this clone: This CDR3 is also generated by other DNA sequences in the sample. The V gene is TRBV7-3, the J gene TRBJ1-1, with unresolved D. The germline gives CDR1 SGHTA, CDR2 FQGTGA. The CDR3 is 14 residues long. V was clipped by 0 bases and J by 0 bases, with 5 bases between them. CDR3 sequence reads: CASSLTGVNTEAFF. The CDR3 DNA reads TGTGCCAGCAGCTTAACGGGAGTGAACACTGAAGCTTTCTTT.

The J gene is TRBJ1-2, the V gene TRBV19, with D perhaps TRBD1 (5 bases). The V gene lost 3 bases and the J gene lost 8 bases, with 10 bases spanning the gap. Germline V gives CDR1 LNHDA, CDR2 SQIVND (reference sequence). The CDR3 runs 12 residues. The CDR3 nucleotides read TGTGCCAGTAGTATCGGGGCAACCGGCTACACCTTC. It yields the protein CASSIGATGYTF.

This clone occurred a few times. V gene TRBV23-1 combines with J gene TRBJ1-2; D is perhaps TRBD1 (5 bases). Being an ORF, TRBV23-1 has a function that is uncertain. Between the trimmed V and J ends, which lost 0 bases and 4 bases, there was a span of 15 bases. The CDR3 runs 16 residues. CDR3 DNA sequence: TGCGCCAGCAGTCAATCGATCCGGGGCGCAGGCTATGGCTACACCTTC. It codes for CASSQSIRGAGYGYTF.

The J gene is TRBJ2-7, the V gene TRBV28; 9 bases match TRBD2. This CDR3 has 14 amino acids. Per germline, CDR1 MDHEN and CDR2 SYDVKM. The J segment lost 0 bases and the V segment lost 6 bases, leaving 3 bases of the junction unmatched. This CDR3 reads CASRLSGSSYEQYF. The DNA of the CDR3 is TGTGCCAGCAGACTTAGCGGGAGCTCCTACGAGCAGTACTTC.

The chain has TRBV28 and TRBJ1-5, with D possibly matching TRBD1 (6 bases). Germline CDR1 is MDHEN and CDR2 is SYDVKM. This CDR3 has 17 amino acids. V was shortened by 4 bases and J by 3 bases, with 19 bases between the two germline ends. The CDR3 DNA sequence: TGTGCCAGCAGTTCTACTTCGGGGGGCCCTAACAATCAGCCCCAGCATTTT. Protein sequence: CASSSTSGGPNNQPQHF.

The chain recombines TRBV15 with TRBJ2-7; D not certain. There are 12 residues in the CDR3. Trimming cost V 0 bases and J 5 bases, with 5 bases left between them. The V gene's germline CDR1 is LNHNV and CDR2 YYDKDF (reference sequence). The DNA of the CDR3 is TGTGCCACCAGCAGAGATCGAGACGAGCAGTACTTC. Encoded protein: CATSRDRDEQYF.

The chain has TRBV15 and TRBJ2-3; D is uncertain. In germline, CDR1 is LNHNV, CDR2 YYDKDF (reference sequence). V was clipped by 1 base and J by 0 bases, with 11 bases between them. This CDR3 region has 16 residues. The CDR3 DNA follows: TGTGCCACCAGCAGAGTCGCAGGCCGTAGCACAGATACGCAGTATTTT. It specifies CATSRVAGRSTDTQYF.

The chain uses TRBV27 and TRBJ2-7; D might be TRBD1 (6 bases). Germline V gives CDR1 MNHEY, CDR2 SMNVEV (reference sequence). The CDR3 has 14 amino acids. V lost 6 bases and J 3 bases, leaving 15 bases between the germline ends. Written as DNA, the CDR3 is TGTGCCAGCAGCCCCTGGGACACTCACTACGAGCAGTACTTC. Protein: CASSPWDTHYEQYF.

Worth noting for this clone: The same CDR3 arises from other DNA sequences in this sample as well. This chain connects TRBV19 to TRBJ2-1; D is possibly TRBD2 (5 bases). The CDR3 runs to 15 residues. The germline V and J ends were trimmed by 1 base and 3 bases, with 10 bases remaining between them. In germline, CDR1 is LNHDA, CDR2 SQIVND (reference sequence). In nucleotides, the CDR3 is TGTGCCAGTAGTATAGGGCTAGCAGTCTACAATGAGCAGTTCTTC. Translating gives CASSIGLAVYNEQFF.

This clone was counted between two and nine times. V and J are TRBV6-5 and TRBJ1-1; TRBD1 is a possible D gene (6 bases). CDR1 MNHEY and CDR2 SVGAGI come from the germline V gene. CDR3 length equals 14 residues. V was clipped by 9 bases and J by 1 base, with 15 bases between them. The CDR3 DNA is TGTGCCAGTAACTACAGGGAGGGGAACACTGAAGCTTTCTTT. Residues: CASNYREGNTEAFF.

The CDR3 protein is CASSYTTSGYYEQYF. For the CDR3, the DNA is TGTGCCAGCAGTTACACGACTAGCGGGTATTACGAGCAGTACTTC. The chain is built from TRBV6-5 and TRBJ2-7, with TRBD2 matching over 10 bases. CDR1 and CDR2 from the germline V gene are MNHEY and SVGAGI. The CDR3 runs to 15 residues. V trimming: 2 bases; J trimming: 4 bases; junction bases outside the gene matches: 5.

V is TRBV27 and J is TRBJ1-5; no clear D. V gave up 5 bases and J gave up 5 bases, with 19 bases separating them. The germline V gene has CDR1 MNHEY and CDR2 SMNVEV (reference sequence). CDR3 length: 16 residues. The CDR3 region is CASSLTPVGRDQPQHF. The DNA of the CDR3 is TGTGCCAGCAGTCTCACCCCCGTGGGTAGGGATCAGCCCCAGCATTTT.

Concerning this clone itself: Different DNA sequences within this sample yield the same CDR3. CDR3 nucleotide sequence: TGCGCCAGCAGCTTGGCTCGGACAGGGGAAGAGACCCAGTACTTC. This encodes CASSLARTGEETQYF. The V and J genes are TRBV5-1 and TRBJ2-5; 9 bases are a match to TRBD1. V shed 0 bases, J shed 3 bases, and the junction held 3 bases outside the gene matches. The CDR3 loop spans 15 amino acids. In germline, CDR1 is SGHRS, CDR2 YFSETQ.

The chain recombines TRBV28 with TRBJ1-2, with D maybe TRBD1 (6 bases). Germline V CDR1 and CDR2: MDHEN, SYDVKM. Trimming took off 8 bases at V and 1 base at J, with 14 bases between the two ends. The CDR3 runs 14 residues. The CDR3 protein is CASEGQPFNYGYTF. The CDR3 nucleotides are TGTGCCAGCGAAGGACAGCCATTTAACTATGGCTACACCTTC.

V and J are TRBV28 and TRBJ2-3, with TRBD2 identical over 10 bases. Germline lookup yields CDR1 MDHEN and CDR2 SYDVKM. This CDR3 is built from 16 residues. Germline trimming cut 4 bases from V and 2 bases from J; bases unmatched to any gene: 6. The CDR3 nucleotides are TGTGCCAGCAGTTCCTCACTAGCGGGAAACACAGATACGCAGTATTTT. It encodes CASSSSLAGNTDTQYF.

The chain combines TRBV7-9 with TRBJ1-4; 7 bases align to TRBD1. Per germline, CDR1 SEHNR and CDR2 FQNEAQ (reference sequence). V lost 2 bases, J lost 5 bases, and 11 bases stayed unmatched. The CDR3 covers 17 residues. The CDR3 DNA reads TGTGCCAGCAGCTTATCGCCCCGGGACAGTAAAAATGAAAAACTGTTTTTT. Protein sequence: CASSLSPRDSKNEKLFF.

The rearrangement links TRBV28 to TRBJ1-2; 9 bases are shared with TRBD1. The CDR3 runs 12 residues. Trimming removed 4 bases from V and 6 bases from J; junction bases left unmatched: 0. Germline CDR1 is MDHEN and CDR2 is SYDVKM. The CDR3 loop is CASSWDRDGYTF. The CDR3, as DNA: TGTGCCAGCAGTTGGGACAGGGATGGCTACACCTTC.

CDR3 protein: CASTRRIVDGYTF. CDR3 nucleotide sequence: TGTGCCAGCACCAGGCGGATTGTTGATGGCTACACCTTC. The rearrangement links TRBV13 to TRBJ1-2, with D hard to call. Trimming removed 7 bases from V and 6 bases from J, with 15 bases in between. The CDR3 is made up of 13 amino acids. Germline lookup yields CDR1 PRHDT and CDR2 FYEKMQ (reference sequence).

The V call is TRBV4-1, the J call TRBJ2-2, with TRBD1 as a possible D gene (6 bases). The CDR3 totals 17 residues. Trimming shortened V by 0 bases and J by 3 bases, and 14 bases separated the two germline ends. CDR1 and CDR2 (germline): MGHRA, YSYEKL. In DNA, the CDR3 is TGCGCCAGCAGCCAAGATAGCGAGGGGGTGTACACCGGGGAGCTGTTTTTT. This translates into CASSQDSEGVYTGELFF.

V usage is TRBV19 and J usage is TRBJ1-2, with 8 nucleotides matching TRBD1. Per the germline V gene, CDR1 is LNHDA and CDR2 is SQIVND (reference sequence). The CDR3 contains 14 residues. Trimming at V came to 7 bases and at J to 4 bases, leaving 8 bases not matched to a gene. DNA for the CDR3: TGTGCCAGTAACCTGGACAGGGAGGGCTATGGCTACACCTTC. This sequence encodes CASNLDREGYGYTF.

The chain couples TRBV28 to TRBJ1-5, with unresolved D. V was pared by 3 bases and J by 6 bases, with 15 bases between. Germline CDR1 MDHEN, CDR2 SYDVKM. This CDR3 comprises 15 residues. Here the CDR3 reads CASSFTRSRGQPQHF. The CDR3 DNA reads TGTGCCAGCAGTTTTACGCGGTCACGGGGTCAGCCCCAGCATTTT.

The chain is built from TRBV21-1 and TRBJ1-3. TRBV21-1 is a documented pseudogene. The CDR3 loop spans 14 amino acids. DNA of the CDR3: TGTGCCAGCATATTCGATAACTCTGGAAACACCATATATTTT. It codes for CASIFDNSGNTIYF.

This chain uses TRBV28 with TRBJ2-3; 10 bases fit TRBD2. V gave up 5 bases and J gave up 3 bases; unmatched junction bases: 5. The CDR3 totals 15 residues. CDR1 is MDHEN, CDR2 SYDVKM, per germline. CDR3 sequence (DNA): TGTGCCAGCAGTATTAGCGGGAGGCCGACAGATACGCAGTATTTT. It yields the protein CASSISGRPTDTQYF.

V gene TRBV30 combines with J gene TRBJ1-1, with D tentatively TRBD1 (5 bases). The germline V and J ends were trimmed by 2 bases and 0 bases, with 13 bases remaining between them. Germline CDR1 is GTSNPN and CDR2 is SVGIG (reference sequence). This CDR3 is built from 15 residues. The CDR3 nucleotides read TGTGCCTGGAGTATGGGACTCTCAATGAACACTGAAGCTTTCTTT. This sequence encodes CAWSMGLSMNTEAFF.

The V call is TRBV11-2, the J call TRBJ2-7; D is perhaps TRBD1 (5 bases). With 3 bases removed from V and 3 bases from J, the gap between germline ends came to 9 bases. Germline-derived CDR1 and CDR2 are SGHAT and FQNNGV. The CDR3 is 13 amino acids. The CDR3 DNA is TGTGCCAGCAGCTTGTCAGGGATCTACGAGCAGTACTTC. Its translation is CASSLSGIYEQYF.